The 22 T cell receptor beta chains below were found in one sample sequenced in a study of blood T cell repertoires in COVID-19. Assay used: immunoSEQ multiplex PCR; TCRdb lists only in-frame clones, some missing. The table records 200,000 to 250,000 clones, 65% to 90% of them present only once. Sample: peripheral blood. The receptors were gathered from a woman in her 70s with COVID-19, enrolled during active disease.

The V call is TRBV27, the J call TRBJ1-1, with D possibly matching TRBD1 (5 bases). Germline V gene data show CDR1 as MNHEY and CDR2 as SMNVEV (reference sequence). The CDR3 loop spans 13 amino acids. The V and J ends lost 8 bases and 7 bases respectively, with 17 bases between them. CDR3 region: CASHRWGAVEAFF. The CDR3 DNA sequence: TGTGCCAGCCATAGGTGGGGCGCGGTTGAAGCTTTCTTT.

The chain has TRBV6-5 and TRBJ1-2, with TRBD1 identical over 9 bases. The CDR3 consists of 16 residues. V shed 4 bases, J shed 1 base, and the junction held 7 bases outside the gene matches. Germline V gives CDR1 MNHEY, CDR2 SVGAGI. CDR3 bases: TGTGCCAGCAGTTCCCCTGGACAGGGGAATAACTATGGCTACACCTTC. Protein sequence: CASSSPGQGNNYGYTF.

This chain connects TRBV5-5 to TRBJ2-7; 7 nucleotides align to TRBD2. Looked up from germline, CDR1 is SGHKS and CDR2 is YYEKEE (reference sequence). The CDR3 runs 15 residues. V lost 2 bases, J lost 2 bases, and 7 bases stayed unmatched. The CDR3 region has the DNA TGTGCCAGCAGCTTAGTGGTCGGGAGGACCTACGAGCAGTACTTC. Protein: CASSLVVGRTYEQYF.

The chain combines TRBV30 with TRBJ1-4; 7 bases agree with TRBD1. CDR1 and CDR2 from the germline V gene are GTSNPN and SVGIG (reference sequence). CDR3 length equals 18 residues. The J segment lost 0 bases and the V segment lost 3 bases, leaving 13 bases of the junction unmatched. CDR3 loop: CAWSRGLDRLSTNEKLFF. The CDR3 DNA reads TGTGCCTGGAGCAGGGGCTTGGACAGGTTGTCAACTAATGAAAAACTGTTTTTT.

The genes are TRBV9 and TRBJ2-7; D perhaps matches TRBD2 (6 bases). Trimming took off 2 bases at V and 2 bases at J, with 11 bases between the two ends. CDR3 length: 14 amino acids. Germline V gives CDR1 SGDLS, CDR2 YYNGEE. The CDR3: CASSVGGDPYEQYF. The CDR3, as DNA: TGTGCCAGCAGCGTGGGCGGGGATCCCTACGAGCAGTACTTC.

J is TRBJ1-4 and V is TRBV11-2; D gene ambiguous. From germline, CDR1 is SGHAT and CDR2 FQNNGV. The CDR3 spans 14 residues. V dropped 2 bases and J dropped 7 bases, with 11 bases sitting between them. The CDR3 DNA is TGTGCCAGCAGCTTATTCGAGGGCGGTGAAAAACTGTTTTTT. It is translated as CASSLFEGGEKLFF. The full variable domain, completed using reference TRBV11-2 and TRBJ1-4, is EAGVAQSPRYKIIEKRQSVAFWCNPISGHATLYWYQQILGQGPKLLIQFQNNGVVDDSQLPKDRFSAERLKGVDSTLKIQPAKLEDSAVYLCASSLFEGGEKLFFGSGTQLSVL.

The table lists this clone with a count of one. V and J are TRBV11-3 and TRBJ1-1, with D uncertain. The V gene lost 4 bases and the J gene lost 4 bases, with 10 bases spanning the gap. The CDR3 runs 13 residues. CDR1 is SGHNT and CDR2 is YENEEA in the germline V gene. CDR3 sequence: CASSSFGSTEAFF. CDR3 DNA sequence: TGTGCCAGCAGCTCCTTTGGGAGCACTGAAGCTTTCTTT.

This clone was seen more than once but under ten times. The V and J genes are TRBV2 and TRBJ2-2; no clear D gene. The CDR3 is 15 residues long. V was cut by 6 bases and J by 4 bases, with 15 bases left in between. Germline V lookup: CDR1 SNHLY, CDR2 FYNNEI. The CDR3: CASSVPRPITGELFF. The CDR3, as DNA: TGTGCCAGCAGCGTCCCTAGGCCGATCACCGGGGAGCTGTTTTTT.

The chain has TRBV12-3 or TRBV12-4 and TRBJ1-5; 7 bases align to TRBD1. The CDR3 loop spans 13 amino acids. The trim removed 7 bases at V and 3 bases at J, leaving 3 bases unmatched. The CDR3 region has the DNA TGTGCCAGCAACAGGGGCCCCAATCAGCCCCAGCATTTT. This gives the protein CASNRGPNQPQHF.

The genes are TRBV10-3 and TRBJ1-2; D call uncertain. This CDR3 has 15 residues. The germline CDR1 and CDR2 sequences are ENHRY and SYGVKD. Deletions cut 0 bases from V and 2 bases from J, with 10 bases between. The CDR3 coding sequence is TGTGCCATCAGTGAGTCTTTGTCAGTCAACTATGGCTACACCTTC. This encodes CAISESLSVNYGYTF.

This chain joins TRBV4-3 and TRBJ2-7; TRBD2 matches at 8 bases. The CDR3 runs to 17 residues. V lost 0 bases to trimming and J lost 3 bases; unmatched junction nucleotides: 10. Germline-derived CDR1 and CDR2 are LGHNA and YSLEER. The CDR3 nucleotides are TGCGCCAGCAGCCAAGATTGGGCTAGCGGGTCTCGCTACGAGCAGTACTTC. It codes for CASSQDWASGSRYEQYF.

CDR3 in DNA: TGTGCCAGCAGTTACTCCACAACCCTGGGCTACACCTTC. Protein product: CASSYSTTLGYTF. This chain links TRBV6-2 or TRBV6-3 with TRBJ1-2; D remains ambiguous. Trimming shortened V by 0 bases and J by 8 bases, and 10 bases separated the two germline ends. CDR3 length: 13 residues. CDR1 is MNHEY, CDR2 SVGEGT, per germline.

The chain carries TRBV30 and TRBJ2-7, with 10 bases fitting TRBD1. CDR3 length equals 13 residues. Germline V gene data show CDR1 as GTSNPN and CDR2 as SVGIG (reference sequence). The V gene end was trimmed by 5 bases and the J gene end by 1 base; junction bases not matched to a gene: 2. The CDR3 spells CAWQGQGSYEQYF. CDR3 coding DNA: TGTGCCTGGCAGGGACAGGGGTCCTACGAGCAGTACTTC.

V and J are TRBV5-3 and TRBJ1-2; unclear D gene. TRBV5-3 is treated as an ORF (open reading frame) with a function not yet certain. Trimming cost V 1 base and J 2 bases, with 6 bases left between them. The CDR3 sequence is 13 residues long. This chain's CDR3 is CARSLHSNYGYTF. CDR3 DNA sequence: TGTGCCAGAAGCTTGCACAGCAACTATGGCTACACCTTC.

This chain connects TRBV12-5 to TRBJ2-2; 12 bases map to TRBD1. CDR3 length equals 15 residues. Germline V gene lookup returns CDR1 LGHNT and CDR2 FRNRAP. After removal of 7 bases from V and 7 bases from J, the junction contained 7 bases not matched to a gene. CDR3 DNA sequence: TGTGCTAGTGTTGGGACAGGGGGCCGGGGCGGGGAGCTGTTTTTT. Protein sequence: CASVGTGGRGGELFF.

Concerning this clone itself: Other nucleotide sequences in the sample specify the same CDR3. The CDR3 region is CASSPPWDNTDTQYF. The CDR3 coding sequence is TGCGCCAGCAGCCCCCCCTGGGACAACACAGATACGCAGTATTTT. The rearrangement joins TRBV4-1 to TRBJ2-3, with a tentative D call TRBD1 (6 bases). Germline V gene data show CDR1 as MGHRA and CDR2 as YSYEKL. CDR3 length equals 15 residues. The V end lost 4 bases, the J end lost 2 bases, and 13 bases lay between the germline ends.

This rearrangement joins TRBV7-3 to TRBJ2-3; TRBD2 matches at 13 bases. CDR3 size: 15 residues. The V gene's germline CDR1 is SGHTA and CDR2 FQGTGA. Unmatched junction bases numbered 2, after V lost 3 bases and J lost 5 bases. CDR3 coding DNA: TGTGCCAGCAGCTTGGGACTAGCGGGGTTAGATACGCAGTATTTT. This encodes CASSLGLAGLDTQYF.

This chain connects TRBV7-2 to TRBJ1-2; D call uncertain. V shed 8 bases and J shed 5 bases, with 12 bases lying between them. CDR3 length: 12 residues. Per the germline V gene, CDR1 is SGHTA and CDR2 is FQGNSA. In nucleotides, the CDR3 is TGTGCCAGCCGCCGGACTCTTTATGGCTACACCTTC. Translated, it gives CASRRTLYGYTF.

The rearrangement joins TRBV12-3 or TRBV12-4 to TRBJ1-2; D is possibly TRBD1 (5 bases). The CDR3 has 13 residues. V was pared by 6 bases and J by 7 bases, with 15 bases between. The CDR3 sequence is CASRTREGGGYTF. The CDR3 DNA follows: TGTGCCAGCAGAACCAGGGAGGGCGGTGGCTACACCTTC.

CDR3 in amino acids: CASSSSLPSLSEQYF. The CDR3 DNA sequence: TGTGCCAGCAGTTCGTCGTTGCCGAGTCTCTCCGAGCAGTACTTC. This chain connects TRBV6-5 to TRBJ2-7; D not resolved. The CDR3 is made up of 15 amino acids. In germline, CDR1 is MNHEY, CDR2 SVGAGI. Between the trimmed V and J ends, which lost 4 bases and 6 bases, there was a span of 19 bases.

This clone was observed once. The chain couples TRBV6-2 or TRBV6-3 to TRBJ1-6, with D possibly being TRBD1 (5 bases). V gave up 2 bases and J gave up 11 bases, with 16 bases separating them. CDR1 is MNHEY and CDR2 is SVGEGT in the germline V gene. The CDR3 has 15 amino acids. The CDR3 nucleotides read TGTGCCAGCAGTTACGAGGGGACTAAAACCGCACCCCTCCACTTT. Translated, it gives CASSYEGTKTAPLHF.

The chain joins TRBV6-2 or TRBV6-3 to TRBJ1-1, with D hard to call. V gave up 6 bases and J gave up 1 base, with 9 bases separating them. The CDR3 contains 13 residues. CDR1 is MNHEY, CDR2 SVGEGT, per germline. CDR3 DNA: TGTGCCAGCAGACCTACAGCGAACACTGAAGCTTTCTTT. It translates to CASRPTANTEAFF.